Detailed here is one T cell receptor beta chain. Antigen specificity is unknown. Since a much larger clone is just one base distant, this may be a read error. Since the CDR3 does not end with the conserved phenylalanine or tryptophan, this likely comes from a read error. Germline CDR1 is MNHNS and CDR2 is SASEGT. Trimming took 10 bases from V and 6 from J; bases not matched to a gene: 14. This CDR3 comprises 17 residues. The data were taken from a study of breast tumors, draining lymph nodes, adjacent tissues. Notes on the study in general: That most tumor T cells come from lymph nodes remained unproven. Tumors had less TCR diversity than lymph nodes, more than nontumor tissue.

MiXCR was run by TCRdb on the multiplex PCR reads, yielding one entry per CDR3 protein. The data show 45,000 to 65,000 distinct CDR3 sequences, roughly 39% seen once. Sequenced: breast tumor tissue. The sequence was collected from a female donor with breast cancer. Some clones in this sample may be carry-over from other donors' samples. The chain carries TRBV6-1 and TRBJ2-1, with 14 nucleotides matching TRBD2. The CDR3 DNA reads as TGTGCCACCCGACTAGCGGGAGGGCCGGAGCCCACCAATGAGCAGTTCTCC. Translation: CATRLAGGPEPTNEQFS.